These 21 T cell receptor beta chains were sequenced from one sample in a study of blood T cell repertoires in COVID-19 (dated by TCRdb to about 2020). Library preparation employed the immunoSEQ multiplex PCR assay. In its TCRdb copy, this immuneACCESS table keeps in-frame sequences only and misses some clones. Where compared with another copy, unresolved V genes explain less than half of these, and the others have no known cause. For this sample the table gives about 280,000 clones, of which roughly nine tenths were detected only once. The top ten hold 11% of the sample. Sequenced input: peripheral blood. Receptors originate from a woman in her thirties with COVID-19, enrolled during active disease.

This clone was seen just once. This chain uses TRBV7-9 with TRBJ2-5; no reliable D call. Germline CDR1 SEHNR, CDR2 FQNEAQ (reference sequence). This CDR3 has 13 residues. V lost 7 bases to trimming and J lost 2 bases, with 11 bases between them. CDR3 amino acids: CASKFVIQETQYF. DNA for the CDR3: TGTGCCAGCAAATTTGTAATTCAAGAGACCCAGTACTTC.

CDR3 DNA: TGTGCCAGCAGTTTATTAGGGGTACTGACTGAAGCTTTCTTT. The encoded protein is CASSLLGVLTEAFF. The chain carries TRBV28 and TRBJ1-1; possibly TRBD1 for D (5 bases). V was cut by 1 base and J by 5 bases, with 11 bases left in between. In germline, CDR1 is MDHEN, CDR2 SYDVKM. The CDR3 is 14 residues long.

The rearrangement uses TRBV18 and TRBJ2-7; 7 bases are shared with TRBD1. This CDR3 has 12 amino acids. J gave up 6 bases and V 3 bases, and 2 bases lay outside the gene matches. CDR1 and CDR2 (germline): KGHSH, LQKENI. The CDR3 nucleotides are TGTGCCAGCTCACCTGGGACAGCCGAGCAGTACTTC. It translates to CASSPGTAEQYF.

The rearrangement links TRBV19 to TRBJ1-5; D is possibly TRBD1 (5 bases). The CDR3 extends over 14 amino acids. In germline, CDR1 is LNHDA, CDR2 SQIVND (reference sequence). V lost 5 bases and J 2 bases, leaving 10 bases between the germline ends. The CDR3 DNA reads TGTGCCAGTAGTTTTCAGGGTCGCAATCAGCCCCAGCATTTT. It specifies CASSFQGRNQPQHF.

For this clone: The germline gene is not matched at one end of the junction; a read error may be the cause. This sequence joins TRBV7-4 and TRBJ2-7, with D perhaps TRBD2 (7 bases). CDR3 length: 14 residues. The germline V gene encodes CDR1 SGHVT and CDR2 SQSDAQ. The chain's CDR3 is CASSRSRRGLSRDF. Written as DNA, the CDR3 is TGTGCCAGCAGCCGCTCCCGGCGGGGGCTTTCTCGGGACTTC.

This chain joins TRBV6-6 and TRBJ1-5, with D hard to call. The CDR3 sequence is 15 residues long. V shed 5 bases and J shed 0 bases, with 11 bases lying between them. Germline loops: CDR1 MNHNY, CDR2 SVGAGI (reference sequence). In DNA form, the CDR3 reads TGTGCCAGCAGTCTGTCAGGCTATAGCAATCAGCCCCAGCATTTT. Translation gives CASSLSGYSNQPQHF.

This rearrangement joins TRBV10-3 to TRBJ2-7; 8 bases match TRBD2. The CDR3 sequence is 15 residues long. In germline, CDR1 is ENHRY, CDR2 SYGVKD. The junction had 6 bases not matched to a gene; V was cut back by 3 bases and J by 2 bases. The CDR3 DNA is TGTGCCATCAGTGAAAGCGGGGGCCCTCCCTACGAGCAGTACTTC. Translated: CAISESGGPPYEQYF.

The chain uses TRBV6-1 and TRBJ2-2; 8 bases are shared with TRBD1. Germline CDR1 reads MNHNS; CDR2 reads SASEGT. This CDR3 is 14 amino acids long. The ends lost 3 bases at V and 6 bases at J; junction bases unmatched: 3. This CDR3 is CASSELQGAGELFF. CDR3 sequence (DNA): TGTGCCAGCAGTGAGCTACAGGGGGCCGGGGAGCTGTTTTTT.

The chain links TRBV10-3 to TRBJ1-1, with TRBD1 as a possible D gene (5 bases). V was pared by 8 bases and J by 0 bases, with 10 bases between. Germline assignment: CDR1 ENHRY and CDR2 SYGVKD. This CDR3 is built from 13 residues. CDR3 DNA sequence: TGTGCCATCGCGTCAGGGATGAACACTGAAGCTTTCTTT. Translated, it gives CAIASGMNTEAFF.

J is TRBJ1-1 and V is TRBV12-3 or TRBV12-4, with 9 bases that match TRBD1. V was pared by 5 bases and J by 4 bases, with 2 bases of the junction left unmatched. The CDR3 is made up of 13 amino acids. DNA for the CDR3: TGTGCCAGCAGTAAGGACAGGGGCACTGAAGCTTTCTTT. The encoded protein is CASSKDRGTEAFF.

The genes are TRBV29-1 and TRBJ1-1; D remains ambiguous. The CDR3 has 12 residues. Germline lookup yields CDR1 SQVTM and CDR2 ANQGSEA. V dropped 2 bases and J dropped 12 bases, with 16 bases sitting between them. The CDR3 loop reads CSVEIEAAATFF. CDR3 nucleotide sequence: TGCAGCGTTGAAATCGAGGCGGCCGCGACTTTCTTT.

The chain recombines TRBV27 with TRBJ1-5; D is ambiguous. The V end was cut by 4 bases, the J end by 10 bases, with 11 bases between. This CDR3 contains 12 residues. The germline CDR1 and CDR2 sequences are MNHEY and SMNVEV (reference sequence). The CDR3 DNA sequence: TGTGCCAGCAGTTCTTACGATAGCCCCCAGCATTTT. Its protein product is CASSSYDSPQHF.

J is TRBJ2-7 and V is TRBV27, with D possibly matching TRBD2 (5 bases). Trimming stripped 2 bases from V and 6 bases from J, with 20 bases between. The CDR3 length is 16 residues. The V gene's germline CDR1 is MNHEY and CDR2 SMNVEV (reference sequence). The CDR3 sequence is CASSLKTGVYPSEQYF. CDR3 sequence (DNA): TGTGCCAGCAGTTTAAAAACCGGGGTATATCCCTCCGAGCAGTACTTC.

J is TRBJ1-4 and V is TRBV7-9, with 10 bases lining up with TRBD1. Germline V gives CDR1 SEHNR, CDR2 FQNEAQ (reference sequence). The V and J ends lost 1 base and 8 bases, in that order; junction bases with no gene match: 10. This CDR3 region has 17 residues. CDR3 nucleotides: TGTGCCAGCAGCTTAGGATTTGGCGGGACAGGGGTCGAAAAACTGTTTTTT. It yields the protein CASSLGFGGTGVEKLFF.

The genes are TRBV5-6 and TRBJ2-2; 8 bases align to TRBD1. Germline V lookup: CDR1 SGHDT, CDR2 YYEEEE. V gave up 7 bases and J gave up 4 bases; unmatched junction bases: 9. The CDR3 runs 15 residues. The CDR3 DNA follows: TGTGCCAGCGGCACAGGGGGTTGGAGCACCGGGGAGCTGTTTTTT. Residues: CASGTGGWSTGELFF. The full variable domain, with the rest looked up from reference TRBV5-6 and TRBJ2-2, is DAGVTQSPTHLIKTRGQQVTLRCSPKSGHDTVSWYQQALGQGPQFIFQYYEEEERQRGNFPDRFSGHQFPNYSSELNVNALLLGDSALYLCASGTGGWSTGELFFGEGSRLTVL.

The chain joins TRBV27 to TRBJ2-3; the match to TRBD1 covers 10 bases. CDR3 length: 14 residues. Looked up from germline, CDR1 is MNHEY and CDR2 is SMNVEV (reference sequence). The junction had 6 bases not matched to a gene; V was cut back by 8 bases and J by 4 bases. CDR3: CASGDRGISDTQYF. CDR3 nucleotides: TGTGCCAGCGGGGACAGGGGTATCTCAGATACGCAGTATTTT.

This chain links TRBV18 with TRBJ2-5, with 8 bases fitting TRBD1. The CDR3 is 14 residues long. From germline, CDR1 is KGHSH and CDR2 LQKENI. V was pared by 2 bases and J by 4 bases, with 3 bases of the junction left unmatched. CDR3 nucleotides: TGTGCCAGCTCACCATTGGGGACAGGAGAGACCCAGTACTTC. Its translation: CASSPLGTGETQYF.

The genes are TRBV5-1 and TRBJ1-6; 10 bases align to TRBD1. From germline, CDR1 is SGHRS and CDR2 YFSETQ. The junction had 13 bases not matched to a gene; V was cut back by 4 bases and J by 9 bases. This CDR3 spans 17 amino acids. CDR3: CASSPTPTGGLGSPLHF. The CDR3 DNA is TGCGCCAGCAGCCCCACCCCGACAGGGGGCTTGGGTTCACCCCTCCACTTT.

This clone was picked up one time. CDR3 coding DNA: TGTGCCAGTATGGACAGGGTAAGCACTGAAGCTTTCTTT. As protein: CASMDRVSTEAFF. The rearrangement joins TRBV19 to TRBJ1-1; 8 positions match TRBD1. With 7 bases clipped from V and 4 bases from J, the junction kept 5 bases outside the gene matches. Germline V gives CDR1 LNHDA, CDR2 SQIVND (reference sequence). The CDR3 spans 13 residues.

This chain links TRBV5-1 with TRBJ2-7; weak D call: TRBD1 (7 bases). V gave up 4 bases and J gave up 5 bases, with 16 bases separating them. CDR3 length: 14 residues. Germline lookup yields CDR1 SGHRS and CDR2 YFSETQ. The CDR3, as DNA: TGCGCCAGCAGCGTGGAGGGGGCGCAGAACGAGCAGTACTTC. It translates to CASSVEGAQNEQYF.

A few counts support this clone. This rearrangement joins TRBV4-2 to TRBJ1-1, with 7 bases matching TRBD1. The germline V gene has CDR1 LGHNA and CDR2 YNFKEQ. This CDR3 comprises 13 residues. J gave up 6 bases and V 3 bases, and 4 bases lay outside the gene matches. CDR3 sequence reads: CASSQGDRAEAFF. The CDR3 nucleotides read TGTGCCAGCAGCCAGGGCGACAGGGCTGAAGCTTTCTTT.